Each of the 31 T cell receptor beta chains below was sequenced from the same sample in a study of cytomegalovirus exposure and HLA in healthy donors. 13 Jbeta primers and 60 Vbeta primers were used for the PCR. Produced via immunoSEQ multiplex PCR; TCRdb's table is partial and in-frame only. The sample contains 95,000 to 100,000 clones, approximately 75% of which appear only once. The specimen sequenced was PBMCs. The receptor source for this set is a woman aged 40 to 55 in good health and CMV-seronegative.

This clone was counted a single time. The J gene is TRBJ2-1, the V gene TRBV7-2; D is unresolved. V was shortened by 1 base and J by 6 bases, with 7 bases between the two germline ends. The CDR3 loop spans 13 amino acids. Germline V CDR1 and CDR2: SGHTA, FQGNSA. CDR3 region: CASSLGLRNEQFF. In nucleotides, the CDR3 is TGTGCCAGCAGCTTAGGTCTACGCAATGAGCAGTTCTTC.

This clone was observed a single time. The chain is built from TRBV19 and TRBJ2-3; D might be TRBD1 (6 bases). This CDR3 region has 13 residues. Between the trimmed V and J ends, which lost 5 bases and 4 bases, there was a span of 10 bases. Looked up from germline, CDR1 is LNHDA and CDR2 is SQIVND (reference sequence). The CDR3 protein is CASSGGPADTQYF. In DNA, the CDR3 is TGTGCCAGTAGTGGGGGCCCGGCAGATACGCAGTATTTT.

The chain carries TRBV15 and TRBJ2-1, with D perhaps TRBD2 (6 bases). CDR1 is LNHNV and CDR2 is YYDKDF in the germline V gene (reference sequence). Trimming removed 4 bases at V and 9 bases at J, with 13 bases between. This CDR3 has 13 amino acids. DNA for the CDR3: TGTGCCACCAGCACCCCACTAGCTCGTGAGCAGTTCTTC. It specifies CATSTPLAREQFF.

This chain uses TRBV11-3 with TRBJ2-2, with TRBD2 matching over 8 bases. After removal of 5 bases from V and 3 bases from J, the junction contained 8 bases not matched to a gene. Germline loops: CDR1 SGHNT, CDR2 YENEEA. The CDR3 runs 16 residues. CDR3 DNA: TGTGCCAGCAGCGAGCGGACTAGCTGGGACACCGGGGAGCTGTTTTTT. It translates to CASSERTSWDTGELFF. Complete variable domain (other parts from reference TRBV11-3 and TRBJ2-2): EAGVVQSPRYKIIEKKQPVAFWCNPISGHNTLYWYLQNLGQGPELLIRYENEEAVDDSQLPKDRFSAERLKGVDSTLKIQPAELGDSAVYLCASSERTSWDTGELFFGEGSRLTVL.

Here the CDR3 DNA reads TGTGCCAGCAGCGTATACGGCGGGGGGCCAGATACGCAGTATTTT. This translates into CASSVYGGGPDTQYF. The V and J genes are TRBV9 and TRBJ2-3; 8 positions match TRBD2. This CDR3 comprises 15 residues. V gave up 1 base and J gave up 4 bases; unmatched junction bases: 5. Germline V gene sequence: CDR1 SGDLS, CDR2 YYNGEE.

This chain connects TRBV5-1 to TRBJ1-2, with no clear D. Trimming cost V 4 bases and J 8 bases, with 18 bases left between them. The germline V gene has CDR1 SGHRS and CDR2 YFSETQ. The CDR3 covers 14 residues. The CDR3 here is CASSAGGGSDGYTF. The CDR3 nucleotides read TGCGCCAGCAGCGCGGGTGGTGGGTCTGACGGCTACACCTTC. Based on the CDR3 plus reference TRBV5-1 and TRBJ1-2, the full variable domain is KAGVTQTPRYLIKTRGQQVTLSCSPISGHRSVSWYQQTPGQGLQFLFEYFSETQRNKGNFPGRFSGRQFSNSRSEMNVSTLELGDSALYLCASSAGGGSDGYTFGSGTRLTVV.

The rearrangement links TRBV19 to TRBJ2-1; TRBD2 matches at 7 bases. There are 15 residues in the CDR3. With 3 bases clipped from V and 9 bases from J, the junction kept 11 bases outside the gene matches. Per the germline V gene, CDR1 is LNHDA and CDR2 is SQIVND (reference sequence). The CDR3 DNA reads TGTGCCAGTAGTATGAGAAGCGGGAATGAAGGTGAGCAGTTCTTC. Protein: CASSMRSGNEGEQFF.

This chain links TRBV9 with TRBJ2-7, with 7 bases that match TRBD2. Germline CDR1 is SGDLS and CDR2 is YYNGEE. CDR3 length: 17 residues. V was clipped by 0 bases and J by 3 bases; unmatched bases: 12. The CDR3 DNA is TGTGCCAGCAGCGTAGGGGGGGGGAGAAACCAGGGCTACGAGCAGTACTTC. Amino acids: CASSVGGGRNQGYEQYF.

This chain's CDR3 is CASSLGEVPMFF. In nucleotides, the CDR3 is TGTGCCAGCAGCTTGGGGGAGGTCCCGATGTTTTTT. This chain joins TRBV28 and TRBJ1-4; possibly TRBD1 for D (5 bases). The germline gives CDR1 MDHEN, CDR2 SYDVKM. This CDR3 spans 12 amino acids. Trimming cost V 6 bases and J 15 bases, with 17 bases left between them.

The rearrangement links TRBV2 to TRBJ1-4; 7 bases fit TRBD1. Germline values: CDR1 SNHLY, CDR2 FYNNEI. This CDR3 is built from 15 residues. The J segment lost 3 bases and the V segment lost 6 bases, leaving 7 bases of the junction unmatched. CDR3 residues: CASRVGQPSNEKLFF. The CDR3 region has the DNA TGTGCCAGCAGGGTGGGACAGCCCTCTAATGAAAAACTGTTTTTT. Full variable domain (missing parts from reference TRBV2 and TRBJ1-4): EPEVTQTPSHQVTQMGQEVILRCVPISNHLYFYWYRQILGQKVEFLVSFYNNEISEKSEIFDDQFSVERPDGSNFTLKIRSTKLEDSAMYFCASRVGQPSNEKLFFGSGTQLSVL.

In the case of this clone: This sample also contains other DNA sequences that code for the same CDR3. The chain employs TRBV7-8 and TRBJ2-1; 7 bases align to TRBD2. The CDR3 consists of 14 residues. The germline gives CDR1 SGHVS, CDR2 FQNEAQ. Trimming cost V 5 bases and J 14 bases; bases outside gene matches: 15. CDR3 nucleotide sequence: TGTGCCAGCAGCCTAGGGACTAATGGGAAGTCGAAGTTCTTC. Residues: CASSLGTNGKSKFF.

The genes are TRBV6-5 and TRBJ2-5; 7 nucleotides match TRBD2. There are 15 residues in the CDR3. J lost 2 bases, V lost 3 bases, and 6 bases had no gene match. The germline V gene encodes CDR1 MNHEY and CDR2 SVGAGI. The DNA of the CDR3 is TGTGCCAGCAGTTATGAGTCGGGGGGTCAAGAGACCCAGTACTTC. It yields the protein CASSYESGGQETQYF.

There are a few counts of this clone. V usage is TRBV6-5 and J usage is TRBJ1-3; no definite D call. CDR1 and CDR2 (germline): MNHEY, SVGAGI. V was clipped by 10 bases and J by 8 bases, with 12 bases between them. The CDR3 sequence is 11 residues long. The CDR3 is CATETGDTIYF. CDR3 bases: TGTGCCACCGAAACCGGGGACACCATATATTTT.

The rearrangement uses TRBV7-3 and TRBJ2-3; TRBD2 matches at 7 bases. The germline gives CDR1 SGHTA, CDR2 FQGTGA. The length of the CDR3 is 16 residues. V lost 2 bases to trimming and J lost 2 bases; unmatched junction nucleotides: 7. The CDR3 sequence is CASSLDAGGTTDTQYF. For the CDR3, the DNA is TGTGCCAGCAGCTTAGATGCCGGGGGGACCACAGATACGCAGTATTTT.

The V gene is TRBV19, the J gene TRBJ2-2, with a possible D match to TRBD1 (6 bases). Deletions cut 7 bases from V and 3 bases from J, with 15 bases between. This CDR3 has 15 residues. The germline V gene encodes CDR1 LNHDA and CDR2 SQIVND (reference sequence). CDR3 nucleotide sequence: TGTGCCAGTATCGTCAGGGGTAGTGACACCGGGGAGCTGTTTTTT. Amino acids: CASIVRGSDTGELFF.

The chain links TRBV6-5 to TRBJ2-1; D may be TRBD2 (6 bases). Trimming pared 5 bases from V and 9 bases from J, leaving 14 bases between. Germline CDR1 MNHEY, CDR2 SVGAGI. CDR3 length: 13 amino acids. CDR3 sequence (DNA): TGTGCCAGCAGTCGTCTCTTAGCGGCTGAGCAGTTCTTC. It codes for CASSRLLAAEQFF.

A few counts support this clone. The CDR3 sequence: CASSQERDRGPETQYF. In nucleotides, the CDR3 is TGCGCCAGCAGCCAAGAGCGGGACAGGGGGCCGGAGACCCAGTACTTC. The rearrangement joins TRBV4-1 to TRBJ2-5; 12 nucleotides agree with TRBD1. This CDR3 is 16 amino acids long. The ends lost 0 bases at V and 5 bases at J; junction bases unmatched: 4. CDR1 and CDR2 (germline): MGHRA, YSYEKL.

The rearrangement joins TRBV4-1 to TRBJ2-7; TRBD1 is a possible D gene (6 bases). Germline CDR1 MGHRA, CDR2 YSYEKL. This CDR3 region has 14 residues. V dropped 4 bases and J dropped 0 bases, with 10 bases sitting between them. This chain's CDR3 is CASSLRDTSYEQYF. CDR3 nucleotide sequence: TGCGCCAGCAGCCTCCGGGACACCTCCTACGAGCAGTACTTC.

V gene TRBV7-9 combines with J gene TRBJ2-1, with a weak D call TRBD2 (6 bases). CDR1 is SEHNR, CDR2 FQNEAQ, per germline (reference sequence). The CDR3 extends over 14 amino acids. V lost 1 base and J 6 bases, leaving 10 bases between the germline ends. The CDR3 spells CASSLDGGSNEQFF. The CDR3, as DNA: TGTGCCAGCAGCTTAGACGGGGGATCCAATGAGCAGTTCTTC.

CDR3 amino acids: CASSLGAGGRYEQYF. CDR3 bases: TGTGCCAGCAGTTTAGGGGCAGGGGGCAGGTACGAGCAGTACTTC. The gene calls are TRBV27 and TRBJ2-7; 8 bases align to TRBD1. The CDR3 covers 15 residues. Germline CDR1 is MNHEY and CDR2 is SMNVEV (reference sequence). Trimming removed 2 bases from V and 4 bases from J; junction bases left unmatched: 7.

As regards this clone: This same CDR3 is encoded by further DNA sequences in the sample. In DNA form, the CDR3 reads TGTGCCAGCAGCTTAGAGTTAGTGGGAGACGAGCAGTACTTC. As protein: CASSLELVGDEQYF. V gene TRBV7-9 combines with J gene TRBJ2-7; D might be TRBD2 (5 bases). CDR1 is SEHNR, CDR2 FQNEAQ, per germline (reference sequence). Trimming left V 1 base short and J 5 bases short, with 12 bases between. The CDR3 runs to 14 residues.

CDR3 bases: TGTGCCAGCAGCCCTATAGCGGGAGGGGACACCGGGGAGCTGTTTTTT. It translates to CASSPIAGGDTGELFF. This chain uses TRBV7-9 with TRBJ2-2; 11 bases are a match to TRBD2. The ends lost 5 bases at V and 3 bases at J; junction bases unmatched: 5. There are 16 residues in the CDR3. CDR1 and CDR2 (germline): SEHNR, FQNEAQ (reference sequence).

This clone was counted a few times. The chain has TRBV10-3 and TRBJ1-1, with D hard to call. The V end lost 1 base, the J end lost 2 bases, and 5 bases lay between the germline ends. CDR3 length: 13 amino acids. Germline CDR1 reads ENHRY; CDR2 reads SYGVKD. The CDR3 spells CAISEYSNTEAFF. For the CDR3, the DNA is TGTGCCATCAGTGAGTACAGCAACACTGAAGCTTTCTTT.

This clone was observed a handful of times. The J gene is TRBJ2-5, the V gene TRBV29-1; D gene uncertain. The CDR3 is 12 amino acids. In germline, CDR1 is SQVTM, CDR2 ANQGSEA. The V end was cut by 0 bases, the J end by 5 bases, with 7 bases between. CDR3 protein: CSVEDGWETQYF. CDR3 in DNA: TGCAGCGTTGAAGATGGCTGGGAGACCCAGTACTTC.

In the case of this clone: At one end, the junction sequence differs from germline, possibly due to a read error. The chain joins TRBV30 to TRBJ2-4; D not resolved. The CDR3 has 15 amino acids. Germline V gene data show CDR1 as GTSNPN and CDR2 as SVGIG (reference sequence). CDR3: CAWSASSKAENIQYF. For the CDR3, the DNA is TGTGCCTGGAGTGCGTCGAGCAAAGCCGAAAACATTCAGTACTTC.

This clone has only a few counts. This chain joins TRBV7-2 and TRBJ1-5; possibly TRBD1 for D (6 bases). Deletions cut 5 bases from V and 0 bases from J, with 14 bases between. Germline CDR1 reads SGHTA; CDR2 reads FQGNSA. The CDR3 length is 16 residues. CDR3 loop: CASSPRSGDSNQPQHF. Written as DNA, the CDR3 is TGTGCCAGCAGCCCTAGGTCAGGGGATAGCAATCAGCCCCAGCATTTT.

This clone turned up a few times. The chain carries TRBV7-9 and TRBJ2-1; 9 bases align to TRBD1. Unmatched junction bases numbered 14, after V lost 1 base and J lost 7 bases. Germline V gene data show CDR1 as SEHNR and CDR2 as FQNEAQ (reference sequence). This CDR3 is 18 amino acids long. CDR3 protein: CASSLGSRDRVYKNEQFF. As DNA, the CDR3 is TGTGCCAGCAGCTTAGGAAGCCGGGACAGGGTTTACAAGAATGAGCAGTTCTTC.

V usage is TRBV28 and J usage is TRBJ2-1, with 7 bases fitting TRBD1. The ends lost 0 bases at V and 7 bases at J; junction bases unmatched: 12. The length of the CDR3 is 17 residues. Germline-derived CDR1 and CDR2 are MDHEN and SYDVKM. Here the CDR3 reads CASSLWGDSFLRNEQFF. In nucleotides, the CDR3 is TGTGCCAGCAGTTTATGGGGGGACAGCTTTCTTCGTAATGAGCAGTTCTTC.

The V gene is TRBV30, the J gene TRBJ2-2; TRBD1 matches 7 bases. The CDR3 loop spans 15 amino acids. The J segment lost 0 bases and the V segment lost 3 bases, leaving 4 bases of the junction unmatched. Germline-derived CDR1 and CDR2 are GTSNPN and SVGIG (reference sequence). The CDR3 coding sequence is TGTGCCTGGAGGTCCGGACAGGCGAACACCGGGGAGCTGTTTTTT. It specifies CAWRSGQANTGELFF.

The chain couples TRBV28 to TRBJ1-5; D gene uncertain. The CDR3 loop spans 12 amino acids. V lost 2 bases to trimming and J lost 4 bases, with 3 bases between them. The germline gives CDR1 MDHEN, CDR2 SYDVKM. CDR3 bases: TGTGCCAGCAGTTTACTAAATCAGCCCCAGCATTTT. This translates into CASSLLNQPQHF.

The chain links TRBV14 to TRBJ1-2; 7 bases match TRBD1. J lost 5 bases, V lost 4 bases, and 7 bases had no gene match. The germline CDR1 and CDR2 sequences are SGHDN and FVKESK. CDR3 length equals 14 residues. DNA of the CDR3: TGTGCCAGCAGCCTGGGGACAGCCCTATATGGCTACACCTTC. Translation: CASSLGTALYGYTF.